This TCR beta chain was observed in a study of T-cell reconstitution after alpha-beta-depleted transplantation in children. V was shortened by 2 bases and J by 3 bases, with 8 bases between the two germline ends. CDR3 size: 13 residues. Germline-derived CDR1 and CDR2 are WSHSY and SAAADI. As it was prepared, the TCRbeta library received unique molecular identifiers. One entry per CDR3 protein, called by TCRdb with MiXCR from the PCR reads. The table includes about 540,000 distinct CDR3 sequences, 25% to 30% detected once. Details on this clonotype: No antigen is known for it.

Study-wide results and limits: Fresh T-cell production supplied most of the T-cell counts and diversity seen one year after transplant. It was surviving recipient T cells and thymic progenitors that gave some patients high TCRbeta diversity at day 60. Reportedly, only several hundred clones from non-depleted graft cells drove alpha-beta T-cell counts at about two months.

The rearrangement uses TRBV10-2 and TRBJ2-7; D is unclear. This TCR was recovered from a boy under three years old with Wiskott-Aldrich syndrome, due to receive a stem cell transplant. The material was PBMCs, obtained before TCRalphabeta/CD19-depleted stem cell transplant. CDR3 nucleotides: TGCGCCAGCAGTGAGGGGTGGAGCTACGAGCAGTACTTC. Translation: CASSEGWSYEQYF.